This T cell receptor (beta chain) is drawn from a study of post-analysis software for immune sequencing data. Study-level results: Relative to controls, patients had 4 or 5 TRBV segments at higher frequency, with TRBV5-6, TRBV5-1 and TRBV20-1 among these. F-measure co-clustering was strong for batch-matched samples.

Germline V CDR1 and CDR2: LGHNA, YSLEER. The CDR3 covers 13 residues. Trimming shortened V by 3 bases and J by 7 bases, and 9 bases separated the two germline ends. To note about this clonotype: Its specificity is unknown.

Carried by the TCR beta cDNA libraries were unique molecular identifiers. TCRdb independently ran MiXCR on the PCR reads; one entry per CDR3 protein. The sample has approximately 630,000 distinct CDR3 sequences, roughly three fifths seen once. The origin of this receptor is a girl aged 2 to 9 with multiple sclerosis. The gene calls are TRBV4-3 and TRBJ2-2; D unresolved. Sequenced material: blood. The CDR3: CASSQIVSGELFF. CDR3 in DNA: TGCGCCAGCAGCCAGATCGTTAGCGGGGAGCTGTTTTTT.